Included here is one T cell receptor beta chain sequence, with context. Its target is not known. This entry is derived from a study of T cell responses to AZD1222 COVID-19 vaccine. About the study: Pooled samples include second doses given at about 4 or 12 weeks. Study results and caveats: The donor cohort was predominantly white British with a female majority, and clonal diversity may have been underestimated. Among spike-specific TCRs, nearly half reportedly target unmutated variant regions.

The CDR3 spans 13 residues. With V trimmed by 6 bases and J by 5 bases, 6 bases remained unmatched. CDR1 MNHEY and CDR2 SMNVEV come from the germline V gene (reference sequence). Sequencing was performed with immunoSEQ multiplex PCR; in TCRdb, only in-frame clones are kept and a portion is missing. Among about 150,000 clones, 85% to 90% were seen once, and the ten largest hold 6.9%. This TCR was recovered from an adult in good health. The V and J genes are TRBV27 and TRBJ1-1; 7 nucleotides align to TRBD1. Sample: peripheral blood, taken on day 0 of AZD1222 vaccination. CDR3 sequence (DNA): TGTGCCAGCAGCGAGCAGGGGGGAACTGAAGCTTTCTTT. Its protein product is CASSEQGGTEAFF.